This T cell receptor beta chain stems from a study of CD8+ T cells in alopecia areata. Study summary: A regimen of oral tofacitinib, 5 to 10 mg twice daily, was given to treated patients.

Once RNA had been extracted, it was reverse transcribed into cDNA to act as the sequencing template. TCRdb's table, derived via immunoSEQ multiplex PCR, lists solely in-frame clones and lacks some. Among about 120,000 clones listed, 35% to 45% were seen once. This clone was observed a few times. Trimming removed 5 bases from V and 9 bases from J, with 13 bases in between. The CDR3 runs 12 residues. The germline gives CDR1 SEHNR, CDR2 FQNEAQ (reference sequence). Alopecia areata patients had lesional scalp punch biopsies and peripheral blood taken from them. This rearrangement joins TRBV7-9 to TRBJ1-1; tentatively, D is TRBD1 (5 bases). What was sequenced was CD4+ T cells sorted from blood. The receptor's source is a human donor with alopecia areata. The CDR3 sequence is CASSPSGRQAFF. Here the CDR3 DNA reads TGTGCCAGCAGCCCTTCAGGGCGTCAAGCTTTCTTT.